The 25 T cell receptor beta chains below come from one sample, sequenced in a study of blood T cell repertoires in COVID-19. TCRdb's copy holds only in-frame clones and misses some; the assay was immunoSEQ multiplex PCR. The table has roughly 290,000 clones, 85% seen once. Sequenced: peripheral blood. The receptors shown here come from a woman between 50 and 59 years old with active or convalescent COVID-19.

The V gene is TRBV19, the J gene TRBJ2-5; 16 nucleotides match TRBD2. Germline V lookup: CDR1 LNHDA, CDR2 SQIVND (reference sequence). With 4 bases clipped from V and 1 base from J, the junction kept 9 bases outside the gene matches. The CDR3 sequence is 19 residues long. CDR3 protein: CASSTSGTSGRAFQETQYF. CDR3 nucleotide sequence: TGTGCCAGTAGTACCTCCGGGACTAGCGGGAGGGCCTTCCAAGAGACCCAGTACTTC.

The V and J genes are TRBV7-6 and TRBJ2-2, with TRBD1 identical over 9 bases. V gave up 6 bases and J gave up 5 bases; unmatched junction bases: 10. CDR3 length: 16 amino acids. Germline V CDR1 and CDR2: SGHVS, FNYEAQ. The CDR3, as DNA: TGTGCCAGCAGAGATCACAGGGGGCAGGGAACCGGGGAGCTGTTTTTT. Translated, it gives CASRDHRGQGTGELFF.

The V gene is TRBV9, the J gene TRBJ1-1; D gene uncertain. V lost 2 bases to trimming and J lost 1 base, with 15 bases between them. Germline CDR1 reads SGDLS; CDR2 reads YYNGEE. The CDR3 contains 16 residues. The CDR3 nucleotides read TGTGCCAGCAGCGTGACTAGCTCGTGGGCGAACACTGAAGCTTTCTTT. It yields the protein CASSVTSSWANTEAFF.

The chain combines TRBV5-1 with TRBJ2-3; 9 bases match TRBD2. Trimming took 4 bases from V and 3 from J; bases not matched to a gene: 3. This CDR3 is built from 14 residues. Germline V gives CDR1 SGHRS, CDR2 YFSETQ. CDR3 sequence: CASSHGLATDTQYF. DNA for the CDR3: TGCGCCAGCAGCCATGGACTAGCGACAGATACGCAGTATTTT.

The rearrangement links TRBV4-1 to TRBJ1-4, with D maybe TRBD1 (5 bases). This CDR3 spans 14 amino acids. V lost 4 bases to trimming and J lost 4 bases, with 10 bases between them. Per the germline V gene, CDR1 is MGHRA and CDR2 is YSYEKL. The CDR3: CASSLRGSNEKLFF. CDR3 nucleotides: TGCGCCAGCAGCCTTAGGGGAAGTAATGAAAAACTGTTTTTT.

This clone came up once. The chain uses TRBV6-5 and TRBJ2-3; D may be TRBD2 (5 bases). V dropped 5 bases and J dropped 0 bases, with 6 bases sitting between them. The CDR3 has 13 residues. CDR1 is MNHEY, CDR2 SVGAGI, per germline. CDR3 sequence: CASSPGSTDTQYF. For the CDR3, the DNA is TGTGCCAGCAGTCCGGGGAGCACAGATACGCAGTATTTT.

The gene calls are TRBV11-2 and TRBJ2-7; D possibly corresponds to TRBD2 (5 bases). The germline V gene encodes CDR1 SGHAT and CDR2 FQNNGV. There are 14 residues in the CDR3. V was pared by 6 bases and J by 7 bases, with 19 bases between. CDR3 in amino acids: CASRKGVSIGEQYF. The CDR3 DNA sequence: TGTGCCAGCAGGAAGGGAGTCTCAATAGGGGAGCAGTACTTC.

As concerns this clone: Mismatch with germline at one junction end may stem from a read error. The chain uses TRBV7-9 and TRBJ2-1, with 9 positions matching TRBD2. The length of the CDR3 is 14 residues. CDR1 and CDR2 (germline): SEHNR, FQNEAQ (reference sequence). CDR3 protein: CASSLGVAGAFPVF. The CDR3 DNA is TGTGCCAGCAGCTTAGGAGTAGCGGGAGCCTTTCCGGTCTTC. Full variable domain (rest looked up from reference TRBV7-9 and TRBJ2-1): DTGVSQNPRHKITKRGQNVTFRCDPISEHNRLYWYRQTLGQGPEFLTYFQNEAQLEKSRLLSDRFSAERPKGSFSTLEIQRTEQGDSAMYLCASSLGVAGAFPVFGPGTRLTVL.

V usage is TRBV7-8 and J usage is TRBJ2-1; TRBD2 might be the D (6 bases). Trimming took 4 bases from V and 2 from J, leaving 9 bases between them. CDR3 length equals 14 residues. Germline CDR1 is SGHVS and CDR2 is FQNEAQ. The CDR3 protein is CASSSTSPYNEQFF. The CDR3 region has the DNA TGTGCCAGCAGCTCCACTAGCCCCTACAATGAGCAGTTCTTC.

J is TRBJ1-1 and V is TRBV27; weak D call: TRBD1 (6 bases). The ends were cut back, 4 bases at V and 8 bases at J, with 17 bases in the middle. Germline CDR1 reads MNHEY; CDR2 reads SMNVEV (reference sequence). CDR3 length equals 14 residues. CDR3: CASSWTGGGKEAFF. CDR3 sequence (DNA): TGTGCCAGCAGTTGGACGGGGGGCGGAAAAGAAGCTTTCTTT.

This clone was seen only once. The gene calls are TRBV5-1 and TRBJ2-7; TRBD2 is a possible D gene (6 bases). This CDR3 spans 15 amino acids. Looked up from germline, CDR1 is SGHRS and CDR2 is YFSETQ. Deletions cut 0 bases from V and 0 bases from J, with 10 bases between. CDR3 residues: CASSLEAGSSYEQYF. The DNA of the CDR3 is TGCGCCAGCAGCTTGGAGGCCGGGAGCTCCTACGAGCAGTACTTC.

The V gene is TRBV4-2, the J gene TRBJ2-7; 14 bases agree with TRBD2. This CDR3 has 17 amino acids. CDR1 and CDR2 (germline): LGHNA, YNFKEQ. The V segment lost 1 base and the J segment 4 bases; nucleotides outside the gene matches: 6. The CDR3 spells CASSQGLAGGRKYEQYF. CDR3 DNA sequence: TGTGCCAGCAGCCAAGGACTAGCGGGAGGGCGGAAGTACGAGCAGTACTTC.

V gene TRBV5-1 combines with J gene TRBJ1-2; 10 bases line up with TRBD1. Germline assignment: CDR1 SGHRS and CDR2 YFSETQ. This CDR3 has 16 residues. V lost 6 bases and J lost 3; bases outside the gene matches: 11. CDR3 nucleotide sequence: TGCGCCAGCATGCCGGGACAGGGGTCCCACTACTATGGCTACACCTTC. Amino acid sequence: CASMPGQGSHYYGYTF.

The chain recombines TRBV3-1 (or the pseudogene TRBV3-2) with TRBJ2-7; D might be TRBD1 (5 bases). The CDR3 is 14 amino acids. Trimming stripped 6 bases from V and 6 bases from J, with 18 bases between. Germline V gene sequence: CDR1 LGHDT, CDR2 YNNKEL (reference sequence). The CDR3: CASSLSSGHREQYF. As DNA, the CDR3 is TGTGCCAGCAGTCTGTCGTCAGGGCATCGCGAGCAGTACTTC.

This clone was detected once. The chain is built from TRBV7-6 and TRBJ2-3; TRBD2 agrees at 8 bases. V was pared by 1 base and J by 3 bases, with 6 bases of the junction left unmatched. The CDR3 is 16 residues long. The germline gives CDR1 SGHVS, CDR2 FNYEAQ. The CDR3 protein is CASSLGAAGGTDTQYF. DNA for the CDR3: TGTGCCAGCAGCTTAGGAGCGGCGGGAGGTACAGATACGCAGTATTTT.

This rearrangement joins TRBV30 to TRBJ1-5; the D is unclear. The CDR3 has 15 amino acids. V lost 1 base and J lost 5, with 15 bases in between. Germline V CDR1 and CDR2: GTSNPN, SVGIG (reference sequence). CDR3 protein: CAWSGRGRTYQPQHF. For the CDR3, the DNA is TGTGCCTGGAGTGGCCGAGGAAGGACTTATCAGCCCCAGCATTTT.

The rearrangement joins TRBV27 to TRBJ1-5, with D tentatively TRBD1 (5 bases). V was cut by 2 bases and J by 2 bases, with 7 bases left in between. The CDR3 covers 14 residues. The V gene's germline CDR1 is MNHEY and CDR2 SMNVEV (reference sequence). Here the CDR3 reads CASSLIGGNQPQHF. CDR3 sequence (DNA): TGTGCCAGCAGTTTAATAGGGGGCAATCAGCCCCAGCATTTT.

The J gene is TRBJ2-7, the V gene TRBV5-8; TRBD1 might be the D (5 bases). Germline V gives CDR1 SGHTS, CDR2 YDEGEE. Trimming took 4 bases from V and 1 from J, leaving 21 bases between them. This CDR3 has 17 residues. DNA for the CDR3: TGTGCCAGCAGCGGACGCGCGCAGGGATCGAGGTCCTACGAGCAGTACTTC. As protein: CASSGRAQGSRSYEQYF.

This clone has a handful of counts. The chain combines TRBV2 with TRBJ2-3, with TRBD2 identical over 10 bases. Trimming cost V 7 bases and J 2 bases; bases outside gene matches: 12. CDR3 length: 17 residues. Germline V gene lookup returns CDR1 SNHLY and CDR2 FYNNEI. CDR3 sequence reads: CASIPNLAGAYTDTQYF. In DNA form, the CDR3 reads TGTGCCAGCATTCCTAATCTAGCGGGAGCTTACACAGATACGCAGTATTTT.

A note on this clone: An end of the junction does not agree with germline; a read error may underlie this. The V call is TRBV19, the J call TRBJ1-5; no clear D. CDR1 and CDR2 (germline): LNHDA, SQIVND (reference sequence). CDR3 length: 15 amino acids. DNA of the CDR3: TGTGCCAGTAATATATTCCCTACGAGCAATCAGCCCCAGCATTTT. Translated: CASNIFPTSNQPQHF.

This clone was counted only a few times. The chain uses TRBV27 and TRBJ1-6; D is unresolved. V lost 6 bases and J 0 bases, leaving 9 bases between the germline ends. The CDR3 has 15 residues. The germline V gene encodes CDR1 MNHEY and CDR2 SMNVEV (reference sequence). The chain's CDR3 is CASRKSLSYNSPLHF. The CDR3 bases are TGTGCCAGCAGAAAGAGCCTCTCCTATAATTCACCCCTCCACTTT.

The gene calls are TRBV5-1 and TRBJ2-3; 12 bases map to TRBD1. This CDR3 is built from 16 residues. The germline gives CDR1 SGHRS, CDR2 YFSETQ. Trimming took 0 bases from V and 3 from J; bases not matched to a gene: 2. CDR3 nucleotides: TGCGCCAGCAGCTTGGGGGGACAGGGGGCAACAGATACGCAGTATTTT. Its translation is CASSLGGQGATDTQYF.

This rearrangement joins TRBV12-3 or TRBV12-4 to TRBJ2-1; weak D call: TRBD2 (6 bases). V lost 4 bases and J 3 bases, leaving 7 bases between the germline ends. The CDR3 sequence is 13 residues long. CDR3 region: CASSSTSYNEQFF. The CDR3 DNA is TGTGCCAGCAGTTCGACTAGCTACAATGAGCAGTTCTTC.

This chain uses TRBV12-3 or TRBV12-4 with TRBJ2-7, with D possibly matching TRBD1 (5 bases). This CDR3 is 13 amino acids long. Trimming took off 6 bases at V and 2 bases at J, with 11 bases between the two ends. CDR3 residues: CASRSGRTYEQYF. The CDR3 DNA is TGTGCCAGCAGATCAGGGCGGACCTACGAGCAGTACTTC.

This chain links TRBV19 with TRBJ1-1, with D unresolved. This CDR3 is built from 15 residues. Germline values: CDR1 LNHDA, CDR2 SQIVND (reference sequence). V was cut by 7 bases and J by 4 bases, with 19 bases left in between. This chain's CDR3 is CASTPNREGGTEAFF. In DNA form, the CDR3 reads TGTGCCAGTACCCCAAATAGGGAGGGTGGCACTGAAGCTTTCTTT.